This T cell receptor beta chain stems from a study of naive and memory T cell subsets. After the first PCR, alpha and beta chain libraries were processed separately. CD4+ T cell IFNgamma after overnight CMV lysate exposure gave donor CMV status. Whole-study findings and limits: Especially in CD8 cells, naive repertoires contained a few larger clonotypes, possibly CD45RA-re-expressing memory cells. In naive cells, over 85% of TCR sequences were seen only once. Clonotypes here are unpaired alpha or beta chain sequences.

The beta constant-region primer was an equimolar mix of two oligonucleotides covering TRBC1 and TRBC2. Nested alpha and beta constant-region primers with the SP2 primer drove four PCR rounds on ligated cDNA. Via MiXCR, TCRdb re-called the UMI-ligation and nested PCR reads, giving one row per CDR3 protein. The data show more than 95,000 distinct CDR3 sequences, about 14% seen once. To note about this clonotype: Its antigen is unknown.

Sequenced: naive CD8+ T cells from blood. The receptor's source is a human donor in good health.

CDR3 protein: CASSEALRGLPLHF. The CDR3 coding sequence is TGTGCCAGCAGTGAAGCACTGCGGGGGCTTCCCCTCCACTTT. The chain combines TRBV2 with TRBJ1-6, with D maybe TRBD1 (6 bases). CDR1 is SNHLY and CDR2 is FYNNEI in the germline V gene. V was trimmed by 0 bases and J by 13 bases, leaving 13 bases between them. The CDR3 spans 14 residues.